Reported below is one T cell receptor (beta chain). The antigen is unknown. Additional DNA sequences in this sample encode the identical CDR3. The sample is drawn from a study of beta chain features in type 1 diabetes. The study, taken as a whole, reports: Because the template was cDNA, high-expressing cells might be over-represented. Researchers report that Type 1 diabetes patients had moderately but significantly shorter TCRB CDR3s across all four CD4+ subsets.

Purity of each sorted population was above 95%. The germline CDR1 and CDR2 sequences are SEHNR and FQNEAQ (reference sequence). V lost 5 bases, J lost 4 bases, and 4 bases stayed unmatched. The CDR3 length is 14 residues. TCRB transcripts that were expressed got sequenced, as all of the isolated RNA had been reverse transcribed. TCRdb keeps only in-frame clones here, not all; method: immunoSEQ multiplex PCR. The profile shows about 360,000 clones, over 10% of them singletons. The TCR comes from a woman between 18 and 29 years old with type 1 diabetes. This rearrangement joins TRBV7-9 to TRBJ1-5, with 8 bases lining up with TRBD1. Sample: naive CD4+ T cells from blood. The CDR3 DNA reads TGTGCCAGCAGCCGAGGGACAGGTAATCAGCCCCAGCATTTT. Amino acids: CASSRGTGNQPQHF.